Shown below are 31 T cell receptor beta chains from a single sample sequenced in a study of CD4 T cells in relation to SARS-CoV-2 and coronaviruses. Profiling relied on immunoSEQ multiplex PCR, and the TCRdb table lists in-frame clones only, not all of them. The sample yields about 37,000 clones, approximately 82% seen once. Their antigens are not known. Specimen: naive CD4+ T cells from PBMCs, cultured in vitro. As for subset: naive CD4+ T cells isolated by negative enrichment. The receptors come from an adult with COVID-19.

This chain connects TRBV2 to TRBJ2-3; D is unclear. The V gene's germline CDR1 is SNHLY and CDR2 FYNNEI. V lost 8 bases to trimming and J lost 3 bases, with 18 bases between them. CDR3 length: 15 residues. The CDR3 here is CASVRSLFVTDTQYF. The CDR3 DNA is TGTGCCAGCGTCAGGTCTCTCTTTGTAACAGATACGCAGTATTTT. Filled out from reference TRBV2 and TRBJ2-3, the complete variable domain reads EPEVTQTPSHQVTQMGQEVILRCVPISNHLYFYWYRQILGQKVEFLVSFYNNEISEKSEIFDDQFSVERPDGSNFTLKIRSTKLEDSAMYFCASVRSLFVTDTQYFGPGTRLTVL.

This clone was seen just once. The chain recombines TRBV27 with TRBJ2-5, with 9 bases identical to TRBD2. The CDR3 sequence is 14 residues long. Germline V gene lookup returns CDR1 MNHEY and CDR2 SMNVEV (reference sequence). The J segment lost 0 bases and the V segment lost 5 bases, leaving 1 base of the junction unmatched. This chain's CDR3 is CASSTSGYQETQYF. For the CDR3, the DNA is TGTGCCAGCAGTACTAGCGGGTACCAAGAGACCCAGTACTTC.

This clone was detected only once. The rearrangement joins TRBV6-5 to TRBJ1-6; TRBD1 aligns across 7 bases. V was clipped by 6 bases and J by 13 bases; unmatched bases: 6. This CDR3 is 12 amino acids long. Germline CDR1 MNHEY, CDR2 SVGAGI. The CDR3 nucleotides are TGTGCCAGCAGCAAACAGGGGCTGCCCCTCCACTTT. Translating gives CASSKQGLPLHF.

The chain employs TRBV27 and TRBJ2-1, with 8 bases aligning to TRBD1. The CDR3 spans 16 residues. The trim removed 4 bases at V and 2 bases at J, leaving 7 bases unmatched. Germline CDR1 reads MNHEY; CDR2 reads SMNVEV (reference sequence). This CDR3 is CASSSWDRPAYNEQFF. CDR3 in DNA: TGTGCCAGCAGTTCATGGGACAGGCCAGCCTACAATGAGCAGTTCTTC.

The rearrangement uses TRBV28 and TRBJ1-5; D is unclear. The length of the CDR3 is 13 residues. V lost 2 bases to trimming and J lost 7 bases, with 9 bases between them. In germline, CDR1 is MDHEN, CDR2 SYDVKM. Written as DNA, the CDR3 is TGTGCCAGCAGTTTACGGCCCGGGCAGCCCCAGCATTTT. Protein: CASSLRPGQPQHF.

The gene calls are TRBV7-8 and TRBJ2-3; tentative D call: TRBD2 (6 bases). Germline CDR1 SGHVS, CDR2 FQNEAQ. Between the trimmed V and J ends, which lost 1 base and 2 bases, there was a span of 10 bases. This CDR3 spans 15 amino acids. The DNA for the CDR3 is TGTGCCAGCAGCTTAGACCCGGGACTCACAGATACGCAGTATTTT. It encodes CASSLDPGLTDTQYF.

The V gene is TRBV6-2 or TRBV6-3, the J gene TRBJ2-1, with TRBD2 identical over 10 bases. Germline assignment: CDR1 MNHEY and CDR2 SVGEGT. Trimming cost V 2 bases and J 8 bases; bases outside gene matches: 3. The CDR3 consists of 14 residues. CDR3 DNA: TGTGCCAGCAGTTACCAGCGGGGGGGGTATGAGCAGTTCTTC. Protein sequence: CASSYQRGGYEQFF.

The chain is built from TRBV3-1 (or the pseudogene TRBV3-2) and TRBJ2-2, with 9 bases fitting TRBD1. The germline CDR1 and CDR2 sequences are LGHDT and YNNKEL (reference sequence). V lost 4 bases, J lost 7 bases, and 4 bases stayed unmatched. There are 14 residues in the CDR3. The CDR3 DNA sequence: TGTGCCAGCAGCCTCGGACAGGGGAACGGGGAGCTGTTTTTT. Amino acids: CASSLGQGNGELFF.

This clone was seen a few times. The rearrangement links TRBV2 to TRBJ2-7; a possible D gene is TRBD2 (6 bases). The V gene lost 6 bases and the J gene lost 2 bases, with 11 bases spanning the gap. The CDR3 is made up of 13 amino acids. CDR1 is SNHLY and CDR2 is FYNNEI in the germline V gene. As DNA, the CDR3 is TGTGCCAGCAGGGAGGGAACAACCTACGAGCAGTACTTC. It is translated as CASREGTTYEQYF.

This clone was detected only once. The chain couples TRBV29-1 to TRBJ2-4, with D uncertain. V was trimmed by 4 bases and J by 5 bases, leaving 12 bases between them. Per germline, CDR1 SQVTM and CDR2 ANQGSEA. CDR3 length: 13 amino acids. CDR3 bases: TGCAGCGTTGGGTTCGAGGACCAAAACATTCAGTACTTC. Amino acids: CSVGFEDQNIQYF.

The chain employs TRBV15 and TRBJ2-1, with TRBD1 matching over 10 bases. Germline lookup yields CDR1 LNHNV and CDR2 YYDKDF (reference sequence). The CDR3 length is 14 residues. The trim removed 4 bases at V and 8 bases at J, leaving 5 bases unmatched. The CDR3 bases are TGTGCCACCAGCACAGGACAGGGGGGGCATGAGCAGTTCTTC. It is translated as CATSTGQGGHEQFF.

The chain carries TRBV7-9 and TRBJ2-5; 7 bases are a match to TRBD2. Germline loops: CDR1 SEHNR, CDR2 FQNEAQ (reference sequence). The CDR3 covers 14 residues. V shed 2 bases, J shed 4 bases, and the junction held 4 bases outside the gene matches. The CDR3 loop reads CASSLPGEGETQYF. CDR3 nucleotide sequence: TGTGCCAGCAGCTTACCGGGGGAGGGAGAGACCCAGTACTTC. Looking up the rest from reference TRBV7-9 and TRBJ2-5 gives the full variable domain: DTGVSQNPRHKITKRGQNVTFRCDPISEHNRLYWYRQTLGQGPEFLTYFQNEAQLEKSRLLSDRFSAERPKGSFSTLEIQRTEQGDSAMYLCASSLPGEGETQYFGPGTRLLVL.

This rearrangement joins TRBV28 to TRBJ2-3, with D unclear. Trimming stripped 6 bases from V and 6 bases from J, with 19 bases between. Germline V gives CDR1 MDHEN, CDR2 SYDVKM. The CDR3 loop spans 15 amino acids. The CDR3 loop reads CASRSPGAPLDTQYF. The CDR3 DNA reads TGTGCCAGCAGGTCTCCCGGAGCCCCACTTGATACGCAGTATTTT. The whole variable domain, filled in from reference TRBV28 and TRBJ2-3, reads DVKVTQSSRYLVKRTGEKVFLECVQDMDHENMFWYRQDPGLGLRLIYFSYDVKMKEKGDIPEGYSVSREKKERFSLILESASTNQTSMYLCASRSPGAPLDTQYFGPGTRLTVL.

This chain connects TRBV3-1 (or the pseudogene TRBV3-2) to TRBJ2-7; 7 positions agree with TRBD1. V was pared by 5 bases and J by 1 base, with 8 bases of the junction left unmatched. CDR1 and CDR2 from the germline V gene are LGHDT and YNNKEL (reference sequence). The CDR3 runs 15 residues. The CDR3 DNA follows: TGTGCCAGCAGCACCGGGACAGTAGGGTCCTACGAGCAGTACTTC. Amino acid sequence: CASSTGTVGSYEQYF.

The CDR3 sequence: CASSHIARGYEQYF. CDR3 sequence (DNA): TGTGCCAGCAGCCATATAGCGAGGGGCTACGAGCAGTACTTC. The chain combines TRBV14 with TRBJ2-7, with D tentatively TRBD1 or TRBD2 (5 bases each). V lost 3 bases and J lost 3, with 12 bases in between. From germline, CDR1 is SGHDN and CDR2 FVKESK. The CDR3 has 14 amino acids.

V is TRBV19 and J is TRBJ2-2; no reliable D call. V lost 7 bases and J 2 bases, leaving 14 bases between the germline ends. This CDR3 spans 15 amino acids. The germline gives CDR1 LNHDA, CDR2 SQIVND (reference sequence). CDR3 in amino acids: CASNVDGSNTGELFF. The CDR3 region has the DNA TGTGCCAGTAATGTCGATGGCAGTAACACCGGGGAGCTGTTTTTT.

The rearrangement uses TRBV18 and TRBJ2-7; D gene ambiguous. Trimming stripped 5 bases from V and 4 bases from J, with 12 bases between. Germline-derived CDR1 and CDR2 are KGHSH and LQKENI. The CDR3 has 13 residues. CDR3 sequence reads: CASSFGRRYEQYF. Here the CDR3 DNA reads TGTGCCAGCTCATTTGGACGCCGGTACGAGCAGTACTTC.

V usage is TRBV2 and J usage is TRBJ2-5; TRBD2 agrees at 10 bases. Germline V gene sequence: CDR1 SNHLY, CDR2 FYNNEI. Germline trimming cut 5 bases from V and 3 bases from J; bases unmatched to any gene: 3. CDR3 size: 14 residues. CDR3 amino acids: CASSSGTSEETQYF. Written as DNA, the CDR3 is TGTGCCAGCAGTTCCGGGACTAGCGAAGAGACCCAGTACTTC. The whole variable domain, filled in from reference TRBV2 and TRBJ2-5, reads EPEVTQTPSHQVTQMGQEVILRCVPISNHLYFYWYRQILGQKVEFLVSFYNNEISEKSEIFDDQFSVERPDGSNFTLKIRSTKLEDSAMYFCASSSGTSEETQYFGPGTRLLVL.

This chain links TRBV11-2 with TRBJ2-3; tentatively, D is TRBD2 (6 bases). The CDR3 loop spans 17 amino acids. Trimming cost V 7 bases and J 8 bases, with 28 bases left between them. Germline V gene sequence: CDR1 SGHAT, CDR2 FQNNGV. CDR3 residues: CASTQNGAGRPSGTQYF. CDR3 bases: TGTGCCAGCACTCAAAATGGGGCAGGGAGGCCGAGCGGTACGCAGTATTTT.

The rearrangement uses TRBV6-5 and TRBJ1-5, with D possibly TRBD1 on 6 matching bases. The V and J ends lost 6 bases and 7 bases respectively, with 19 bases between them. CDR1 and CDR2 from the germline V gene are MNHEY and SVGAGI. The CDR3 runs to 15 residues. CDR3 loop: CASRLTGRGIQPQHF. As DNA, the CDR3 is TGTGCCAGCAGACTTACAGGGAGGGGCATCCAGCCCCAGCATTTT.

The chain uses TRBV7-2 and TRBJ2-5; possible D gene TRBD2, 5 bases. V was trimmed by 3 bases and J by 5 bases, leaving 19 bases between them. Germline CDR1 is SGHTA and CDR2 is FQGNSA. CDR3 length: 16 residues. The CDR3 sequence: CASSFRGIGSAETQYF. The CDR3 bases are TGTGCCAGCAGCTTCCGGGGTATAGGTTCGGCGGAGACCCAGTACTTC.

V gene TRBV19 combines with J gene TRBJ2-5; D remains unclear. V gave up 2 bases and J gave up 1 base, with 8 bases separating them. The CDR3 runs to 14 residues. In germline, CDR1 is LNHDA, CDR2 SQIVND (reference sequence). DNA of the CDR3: TGTGCCAGTAGTATACAGGCACGCCAAGAGACCCAGTACTTC. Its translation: CASSIQARQETQYF.

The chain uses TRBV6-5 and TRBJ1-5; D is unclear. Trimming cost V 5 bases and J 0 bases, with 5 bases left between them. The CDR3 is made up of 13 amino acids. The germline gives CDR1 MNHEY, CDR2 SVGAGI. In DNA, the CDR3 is TGTGCCAGCAGTCCCAATAGCAATCAGCCCCAGCATTTT. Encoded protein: CASSPNSNQPQHF.

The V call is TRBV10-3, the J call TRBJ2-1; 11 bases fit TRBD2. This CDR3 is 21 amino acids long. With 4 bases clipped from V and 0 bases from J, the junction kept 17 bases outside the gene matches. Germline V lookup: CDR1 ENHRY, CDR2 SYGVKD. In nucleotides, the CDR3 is TGTGCCATCAGTGCGGGGATAGGGACTAGCGGCACCCCGAGCTCCTACAATGAGCAGTTCTTC. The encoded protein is CAISAGIGTSGTPSSYNEQFF.

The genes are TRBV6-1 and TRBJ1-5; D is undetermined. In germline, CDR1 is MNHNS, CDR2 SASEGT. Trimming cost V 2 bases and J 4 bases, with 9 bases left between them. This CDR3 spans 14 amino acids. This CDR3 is CASSESSRNQPQHF. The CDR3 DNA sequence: TGTGCCAGCAGTGAAAGTTCACGGAATCAGCCCCAGCATTTT.

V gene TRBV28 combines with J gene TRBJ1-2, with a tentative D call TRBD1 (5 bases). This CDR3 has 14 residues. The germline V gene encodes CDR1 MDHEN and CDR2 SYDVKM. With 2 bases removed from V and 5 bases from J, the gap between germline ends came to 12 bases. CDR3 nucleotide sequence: TGTGCCAGCAGTTTACCTAGGGACGGATATGGCTACACCTTC. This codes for CASSLPRDGYGYTF.

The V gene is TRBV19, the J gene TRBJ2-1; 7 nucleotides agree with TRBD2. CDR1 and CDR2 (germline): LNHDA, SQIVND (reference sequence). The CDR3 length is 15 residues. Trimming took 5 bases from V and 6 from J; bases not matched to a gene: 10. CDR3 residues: CASSEYAGEVNEQFF. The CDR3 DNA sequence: TGTGCCAGTAGTGAATACGCGGGAGAGGTCAATGAGCAGTTCTTC.

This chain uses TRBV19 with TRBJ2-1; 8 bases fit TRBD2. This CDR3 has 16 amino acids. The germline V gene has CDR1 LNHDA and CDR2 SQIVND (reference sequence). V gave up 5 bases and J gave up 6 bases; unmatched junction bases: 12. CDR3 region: CASSLPLGLVSNEQFF. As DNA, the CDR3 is TGTGCCAGTAGTCTCCCCCTGGGACTAGTCTCCAATGAGCAGTTCTTC.

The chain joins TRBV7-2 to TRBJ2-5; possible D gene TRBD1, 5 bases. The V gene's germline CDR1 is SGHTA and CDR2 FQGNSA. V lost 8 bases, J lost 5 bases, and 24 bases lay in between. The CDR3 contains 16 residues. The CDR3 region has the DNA TGTGCCAGCCGTCGGACCGGGCCGTCAGGGCCGGAGACCCAGTACTTC. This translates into CASRRTGPSGPETQYF.

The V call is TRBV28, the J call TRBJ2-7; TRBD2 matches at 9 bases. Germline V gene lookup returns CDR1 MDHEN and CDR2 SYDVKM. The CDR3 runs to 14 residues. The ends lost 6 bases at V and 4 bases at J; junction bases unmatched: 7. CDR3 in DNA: TGTGCCAGCAGCCTCGCGGGAGGGCCGTACGAGCAGTACTTC. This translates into CASSLAGGPYEQYF.

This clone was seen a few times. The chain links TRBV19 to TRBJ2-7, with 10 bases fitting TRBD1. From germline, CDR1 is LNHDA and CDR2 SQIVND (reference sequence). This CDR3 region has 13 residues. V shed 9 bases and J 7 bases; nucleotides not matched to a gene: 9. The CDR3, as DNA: TGTGCCAGACGGGACAGGGGCGAGAGGGAGCAGTACTTC. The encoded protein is CARRDRGEREQYF.